This T cell receptor (beta chain) originates from a study of monozygotic twins with inflammatory bowel disease. General study points: People with IBD had fewer clonotypes in common with others than healthy twins did, especially with disease activity. Backing was not found for a single strong signal or clonotype associated with IBD.

Each UMI harboured a 6-nucleotide sample barcode and was appended via template switching. TCRdb re-called the 5' RACE reads, yielding one record per CDR3 amino acid sequence without DNA. The sample's table shows more than 85,000 distinct CDR3 sequences. Each donor supplied about 2.5 ml of blood. On this clonotype itself: Antigen: not known.

Per germline, CDR1 SGHTA and CDR2 FQGNSA. CDR3 length: 14 residues. V gene TRBV7-2 combines with J gene TRBJ1-6; TCRdb returns TRBD1, unconfirmable since there is no DNA. This sequence was found in a human donor with ulcerative colitis or Crohn's disease, or a healthy co-twin of an affected twin (not recorded which). Specimen: blood. CDR3 region: CASSLGTGYSALHF. The full variable domain, with the rest looked up from reference TRBV7-2 and TRBJ1-6, is GAGVSQSPSNKVTEKGKDVELRCDPISGHTALYWYRQSLGQGLEFLIYFQGNSAPDKSGLPSDRFSAERTGGSVSTLTIQRTQQEDSAVYLCASSLGTGYSALHFGNGTRLTVT.